The table lists the clone carrying this T cell receptor (beta chain) with a few counts. Its antigen is as yet unknown. In germline, CDR1 is DFQATT, CDR2 SNEGSKA (reference sequence). Trimming took off 1 base at V and 2 bases at J, with 11 bases between the two ends. The CDR3 totals 14 residues. This entry comes from a study of T cell repertoires in cytomegalovirus infection. Across the whole study: The authors used CMV epitopes that were HLA-C-restricted (recently identified) and HLA-B-restricted (well studied).

TCRdb independently ran MiXCR on the reads; one entry per CDR3 protein. The sample has 900,000 to 950,000 distinct CDR3 sequences; about a third are singletons. The clonotype comes from a human donor in good health (CMV status not recorded). Some clones in this sample may be carry-over from other donors' samples. Material: cultured CD8+ T cells from PBMCs, obtained from culture after CMV antigen stimulation. The rearrangement joins TRBV20-1 to TRBJ1-2; no reliable D call. CDR3 DNA sequence: TGCAGTGCTAGAGTTACGGCCACCAACTATGGCTACACCTTC. It encodes CSARVTATNYGYTF.